One sample yielded the 20 T cell receptor beta chains listed below, sequenced in a study of T-cell reconstitution after alpha-beta-depleted transplantation in children. Preparation of the TCRbeta library was carried out with unique molecular identifiers. TCRdb reprocessed the PCR reads via MiXCR and lists one record per CDR3 protein. The table records fewer than 35,000 distinct CDR3 sequences, roughly 5.7% of them present only once. Sequencing used PBMCs, mostly from graft donor cells, obtained 180 days after TCRalphabeta/CD19-depleted stem cell transplant. These receptors all come from a male patient younger than 18 who had a stem cell transplant for acute myeloid leukemia, so the T cells may come from the graft donor.

This clonotype was observed once. The chain is built from TRBV6-2 or TRBV6-3 and TRBJ2-3; 10 positions match TRBD2. V was pared by 6 bases and J by 6 bases, with 3 bases of the junction left unmatched. CDR3 length: 13 amino acids. The germline gives CDR1 MNHEY, CDR2 SVGEGT. The CDR3 protein is CASSPSGSDTQYF. CDR3 nucleotides: TGTGCCAGCAGCCCTAGCGGGAGCGATACGCAGTATTTT.

This clonotype was picked up many times. The CDR3 loop is CASSSVLAGTSYEQYF. CDR3 in DNA: TGTGCCAGCAGCTCGGTACTAGCGGGGACCTCCTACGAGCAGTACTTC. The chain couples TRBV7-2 to TRBJ2-7; 10 nucleotides match TRBD2. J was trimmed by 0 bases and V by 4 bases; bases with no gene match: 6. CDR1 and CDR2 from the germline V gene are SGHTA and FQGNSA. CDR3 length equals 16 residues.

The sample holds many counts of this clonotype. The chain's CDR3 is CASSQLTSGSAGELFF. As DNA, the CDR3 is TGCGCCAGCAGCCAGCTAACTAGCGGGAGTGCCGGGGAGCTGTTTTTT. V gene TRBV4-1 combines with J gene TRBJ2-2; the match to TRBD2 covers 11 bases. The germline V gene has CDR1 MGHRA and CDR2 YSYEKL. Trimming took 3 bases from V and 6 from J; bases not matched to a gene: 6. This CDR3 spans 16 amino acids.

This clonotype was seen repeatedly, ten times or more. The chain has TRBV5-1 and TRBJ2-3, with D perhaps being TRBD1 or TRBD2 (5 bases each). Germline V CDR1 and CDR2: SGHRS, YFSETQ. The CDR3 covers 14 residues. V lost 4 bases to trimming and J lost 0 bases, with 9 bases between them. CDR3 nucleotides: TGCGCCAGCAGCAGCCGGGACAGCACAGATACGCAGTATTTT. Protein product: CASSSRDSTDTQYF.

This clonotype has at least ten counts. The CDR3 coding sequence is TGTGCCAGCTCACCATGGACAGGGGATACGCAGTATTTT. Translating gives CASSPWTGDTQYF. The chain joins TRBV18 to TRBJ2-3; the match to TRBD1 covers 8 bases. There are 13 residues in the CDR3. Germline V gene sequence: CDR1 KGHSH, CDR2 LQKENI. The V gene end was trimmed by 2 bases and the J gene end by 6 bases; junction bases not matched to a gene: 1.

This clonotype was observed many times. The chain recombines TRBV7-2 with TRBJ2-7, with no clear D. Germline loops: CDR1 SGHTA, CDR2 FQGNSA. The CDR3 loop spans 15 amino acids. V shed 2 bases and J shed 2 bases, with 13 bases lying between them. The CDR3 DNA reads as TGTGCCAGCAGCTTAAGGCTAGGCCCTACCTACGAGCAGTACTTC. Protein product: CASSLRLGPTYEQYF. Using reference TRBV7-2 and TRBJ2-7 for the parts outside the CDR3, the full variable domain is GAGVSQSPSNKVTEKGKDVELRCDPISGHTALYWYRQSLGQGLEFLIYFQGNSAPDKSGLPSDRFSAERTGGSVSTLTIQRTQQEDSAVYLCASSLRLGPTYEQYFGPGTRLTVT.

This clonotype was found many times. The chain links TRBV6-2 or TRBV6-3 to TRBJ2-7; D is uncertain. Germline values: CDR1 MNHEY, CDR2 SVGEGT. There are 15 residues in the CDR3. Trimming shortened V by 8 bases and J by 1 base, and 18 bases separated the two germline ends. CDR3 region: CASQLTHSLSYEQYF. Written as DNA, the CDR3 is TGTGCCAGCCAGTTGACGCACAGCCTATCCTACGAGCAGTACTTC.

This clonotype showed up many times. The rearrangement links TRBV6-2 or TRBV6-3 to TRBJ1-5; 10 positions agree with TRBD1. Unmatched junction bases numbered 4, after V lost 6 bases and J lost 5 bases. The CDR3 has 14 residues. Germline values: CDR1 MNHEY, CDR2 SVGEGT. Written as DNA, the CDR3 is TGTGCCAGCAGACCCGGGACAGGGGATCAGCCCCAGCATTTT. This codes for CASRPGTGDQPQHF.

This clonotype was seen many times. V is TRBV29-1 and J is TRBJ2-3; D is unresolved. Per the germline V gene, CDR1 is SQVTM and CDR2 is ANQGSEA. Trimming removed 6 bases at V and 6 bases at J, with 16 bases between. CDR3 size: 13 residues. CDR3 amino acids: CSVAIAHSDTQYF. CDR3 nucleotide sequence: TGCAGCGTGGCCATAGCTCATTCGGATACGCAGTATTTT.

This clonotype was recorded at least ten times. The chain employs TRBV6-2 or TRBV6-3 and TRBJ2-2; possibly TRBD1 for D (5 bases). The CDR3 has 14 residues. Trimming removed 10 bases at V and 1 base at J, with 13 bases between. The germline V gene has CDR1 MNHEY and CDR2 SVGEGT. The CDR3 nucleotides are TGTGCCACCCAAACGACAGTGAACACCGGGGAGCTGTTTTTT. Residues: CATQTTVNTGELFF.

This clonotype was picked up many times. V usage is TRBV11-2 and J usage is TRBJ1-2, with 8 bases fitting TRBD1. The germline gives CDR1 SGHAT, CDR2 FQNNGV. The CDR3 extends over 14 amino acids. The V and J ends lost 4 bases and 2 bases, in that order; junction bases with no gene match: 3. As DNA, the CDR3 is TGTGCCAGCAGCTCTCCAGGGGGCAACTATGGCTACACCTTC. Amino acids: CASSSPGGNYGYTF.

The sample holds many counts of this clonotype. The V call is TRBV5-1, the J call TRBJ2-1, with a possible D match to TRBD1 (7 bases). V was shortened by 4 bases and J by 8 bases, with 25 bases between the two germline ends. The CDR3 sequence is 17 residues long. CDR1 and CDR2 from the germline V gene are SGHRS and YFSETQ. The CDR3 bases are TGCGCCAGCAGCCTACTAAGCGGAGGGGGCGCGTCTGATGAGCAGTTCTTC. Translated: CASSLLSGGGASDEQFF. Based on the CDR3 plus reference TRBV5-1 and TRBJ2-1, the full variable domain is KAGVTQTPRYLIKTRGQQVTLSCSPISGHRSVSWYQQTPGQGLQFLFEYFSETQRNKGNFPGRFSGRQFSNSRSEMNVSTLELGDSALYLCASSLLSGGGASDEQFFGPGTRLTVL.

This clonotype was counted many times. The V gene is TRBV7-8, the J gene TRBJ2-3; 11 bases line up with TRBD1. This CDR3 has 17 residues. The germline V gene encodes CDR1 SGHVS and CDR2 FQNEAQ. Trimming cost V 4 bases and J 6 bases; bases outside gene matches: 12. CDR3 sequence: CASSSFPGQGASDTQYF. CDR3 sequence (DNA): TGTGCCAGCAGCTCCTTTCCTGGACAGGGGGCCTCGGATACGCAGTATTTT.

The V and J genes are TRBV19 and TRBJ1-5; the D gene is possibly TRBD1 (6 bases). Trimming took off 4 bases at V and 0 bases at J, with 10 bases between the two ends. This CDR3 region has 15 residues. Germline V lookup: CDR1 LNHDA, CDR2 SQIVND (reference sequence). For the CDR3, the DNA is TGTGCCAGTAGTACGCAGGGGATTAGCAATCAGCCCCAGCATTTT. Protein: CASSTQGISNQPQHF.

This clonotype was picked up many times. This rearrangement joins TRBV6-4 to TRBJ2-2; D is possibly TRBD1 or TRBD2 (5 bases each). Trimming cost V 8 bases and J 2 bases, with 15 bases left between them. The germline CDR1 and CDR2 sequences are MRHNA and SNTAGT. CDR3 size: 15 residues. The CDR3 protein is CASRPGGPNTGELFF. The CDR3 bases are TGTGCCAGCCGCCCTGGGGGACCTAACACCGGGGAGCTGTTTTTT.

At least ten counts were recorded for this clonotype. V is TRBV27 and J is TRBJ2-1; 7 bases agree with TRBD2. Germline trimming cut 4 bases from V and 2 bases from J; bases unmatched to any gene: 5. Germline V gene sequence: CDR1 MNHEY, CDR2 SMNVEV (reference sequence). The CDR3 runs to 15 residues. CDR3 protein: CASSSTSITYNEQFF. The CDR3 coding sequence is TGTGCCAGCAGTTCGACTAGCATCACCTACAATGAGCAGTTCTTC.

This clonotype was recorded many times. The rearrangement joins TRBV30 to TRBJ1-2; the match to TRBD1 covers 9 bases. The CDR3 has 15 residues. Looked up from germline, CDR1 is GTSNPN and CDR2 is SVGIG (reference sequence). Trimming at V came to 5 bases and at J to 3 bases, leaving 10 bases not matched to a gene. The CDR3 sequence is CAWDITGGADYGYTF. The DNA for the CDR3 is TGTGCCTGGGATATAACAGGGGGCGCTGACTATGGCTACACCTTC.

Judged by abundance, this clonotype is medium-sized. The V and J genes are TRBV24-1 and TRBJ2-1; TRBD1 matches 8 bases. The germline CDR1 and CDR2 sequences are KGHDR and SFDVKD. J gave up 4 bases and V 7 bases, and 2 bases lay outside the gene matches. The CDR3 has 13 residues. The CDR3 loop is CATRQGEYNEQFF. CDR3 coding DNA: TGTGCCACCAGACAGGGGGAGTACAATGAGCAGTTCTTC.

This clonotype was observed at least ten times. V gene TRBV7-2 combines with J gene TRBJ1-2; 9 nucleotides align to TRBD1. V lost 1 base and J lost 8; bases outside the gene matches: 5. This CDR3 has 14 amino acids. Germline loops: CDR1 SGHTA, CDR2 FQGNSA. The CDR3, as DNA: TGTGCCAGCAGCTTAGGGGGACAGGGATACGGCTACACCTTC. The encoded protein is CASSLGGQGYGYTF.

This clonotype was picked up many times. The chain employs TRBV20-1 and TRBJ2-1; no clear D. Per germline, CDR1 DFQATT and CDR2 SNEGSKA (reference sequence). This CDR3 spans 13 amino acids. The germline V and J ends were trimmed by 0 bases and 6 bases, with 9 bases remaining between them. The CDR3 nucleotides read TGCAGTGCTAGAGAGCCGGGTCTCAATGAGCAGTTCTTC. Translation: CSAREPGLNEQFF.